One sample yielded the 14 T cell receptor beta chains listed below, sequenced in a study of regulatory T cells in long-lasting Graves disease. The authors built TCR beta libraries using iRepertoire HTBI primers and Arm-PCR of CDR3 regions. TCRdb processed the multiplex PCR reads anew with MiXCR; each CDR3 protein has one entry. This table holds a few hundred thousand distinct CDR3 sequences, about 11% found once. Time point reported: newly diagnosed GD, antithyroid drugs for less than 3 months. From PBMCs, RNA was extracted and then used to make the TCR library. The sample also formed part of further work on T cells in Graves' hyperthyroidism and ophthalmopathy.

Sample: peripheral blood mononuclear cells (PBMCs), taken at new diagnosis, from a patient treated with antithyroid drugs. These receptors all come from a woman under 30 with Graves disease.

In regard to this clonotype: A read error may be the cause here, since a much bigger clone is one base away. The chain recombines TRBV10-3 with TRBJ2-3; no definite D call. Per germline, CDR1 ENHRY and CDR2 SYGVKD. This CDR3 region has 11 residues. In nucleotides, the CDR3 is TGTGCCAACAGTGTTCGGGATACGCAGTATTTT. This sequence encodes CANSVRDTQYF.

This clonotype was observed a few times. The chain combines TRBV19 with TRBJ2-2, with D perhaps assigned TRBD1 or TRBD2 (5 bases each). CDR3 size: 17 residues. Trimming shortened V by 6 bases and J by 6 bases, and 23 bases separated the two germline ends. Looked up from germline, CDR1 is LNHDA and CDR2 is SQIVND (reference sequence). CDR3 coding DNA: TGTGCCAGTAGCCCCCGGGACGCCACACGCGAGTCCGGGGAGCTGTTTTTT. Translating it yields CASSPRDATRESGELFF.

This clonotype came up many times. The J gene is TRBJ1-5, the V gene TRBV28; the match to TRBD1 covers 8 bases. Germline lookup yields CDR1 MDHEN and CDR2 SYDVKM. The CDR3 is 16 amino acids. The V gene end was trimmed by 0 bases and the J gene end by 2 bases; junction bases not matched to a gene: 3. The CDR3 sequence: CASSLWDRDRNQPQHF. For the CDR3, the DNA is TGTGCCAGCAGTTTATGGGACAGGGATCGCAATCAGCCCCAGCATTTT.

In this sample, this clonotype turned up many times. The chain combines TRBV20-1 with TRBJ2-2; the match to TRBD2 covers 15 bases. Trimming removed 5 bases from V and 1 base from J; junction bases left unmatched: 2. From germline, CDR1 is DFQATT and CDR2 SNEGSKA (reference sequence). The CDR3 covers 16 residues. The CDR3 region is CSASGLAGGNTGELFF. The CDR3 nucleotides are TGCAGTGCTTCGGGACTAGCGGGGGGGAACACCGGGGAGCTGTTTTTT.

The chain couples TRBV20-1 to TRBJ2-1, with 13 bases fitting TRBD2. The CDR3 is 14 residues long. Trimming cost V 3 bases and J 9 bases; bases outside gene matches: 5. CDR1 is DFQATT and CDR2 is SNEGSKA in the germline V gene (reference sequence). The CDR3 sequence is CSASGLAGDSEQFF. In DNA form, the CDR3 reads TGCAGTGCTAGTGGACTAGCGGGAGATAGTGAGCAGTTCTTC.

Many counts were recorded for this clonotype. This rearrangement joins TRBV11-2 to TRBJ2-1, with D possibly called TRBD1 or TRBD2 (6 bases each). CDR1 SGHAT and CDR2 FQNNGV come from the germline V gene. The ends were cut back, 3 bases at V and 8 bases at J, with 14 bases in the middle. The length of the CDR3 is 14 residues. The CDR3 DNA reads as TGTGCCAGCAGCTTCGGGACGGGGGCCGATGAGCAGTTCTTC. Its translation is CASSFGTGADEQFF. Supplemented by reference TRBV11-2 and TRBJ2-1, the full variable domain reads EAGVAQSPRYKIIEKRQSVAFWCNPISGHATLYWYQQILGQGPKLLIQFQNNGVVDDSQLPKDRFSAERLKGVDSTLKIQPAKLEDSAVYLCASSFGTGADEQFFGPGTRLTVL.

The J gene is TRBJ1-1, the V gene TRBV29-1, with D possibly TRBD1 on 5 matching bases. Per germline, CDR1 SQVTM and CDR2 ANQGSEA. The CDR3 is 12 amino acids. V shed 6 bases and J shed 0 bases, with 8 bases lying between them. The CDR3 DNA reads TGCAGCGTGGAGGGGATGAACACTGAAGCTTTCTTT. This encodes CSVEGMNTEAFF. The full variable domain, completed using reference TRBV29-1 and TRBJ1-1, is SAVISQKPSRDICQRGTSLTIQCQVDSQVTMMFWYRQQPGQSLTLIATANQGSEATYESGFVIDKFPISRPNLTFSTLTVSNMSPEDSSIYLCSVEGMNTEAFFGQGTRLTVV.

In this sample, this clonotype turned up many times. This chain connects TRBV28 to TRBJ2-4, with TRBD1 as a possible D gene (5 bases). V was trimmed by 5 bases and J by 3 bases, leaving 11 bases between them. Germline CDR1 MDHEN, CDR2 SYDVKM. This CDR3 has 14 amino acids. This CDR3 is CASSGADGKNIQYF. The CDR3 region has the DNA TGTGCCAGCAGTGGGGCCGATGGCAAAAACATTCAGTACTTC.

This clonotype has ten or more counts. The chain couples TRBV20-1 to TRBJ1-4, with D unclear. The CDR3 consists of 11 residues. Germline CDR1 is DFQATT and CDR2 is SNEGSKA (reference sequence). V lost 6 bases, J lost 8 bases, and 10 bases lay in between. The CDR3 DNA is TGCAGTGCGCCGCGGGAAGAAAAACTGTTTTTT. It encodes CSAPREEKLFF.

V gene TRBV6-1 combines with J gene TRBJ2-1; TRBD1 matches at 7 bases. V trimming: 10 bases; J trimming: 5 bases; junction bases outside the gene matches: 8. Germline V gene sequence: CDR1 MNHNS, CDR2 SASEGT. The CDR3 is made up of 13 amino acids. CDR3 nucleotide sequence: TGTGCCATCGGACAGGCGATTAACAATGAGCAGTTCTTC. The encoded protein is CAIGQAINNEQFF.

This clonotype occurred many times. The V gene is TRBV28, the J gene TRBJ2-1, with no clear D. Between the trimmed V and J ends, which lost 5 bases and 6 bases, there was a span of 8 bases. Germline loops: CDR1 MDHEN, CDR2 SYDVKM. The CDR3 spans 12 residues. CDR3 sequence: CASSPLSNEQFF. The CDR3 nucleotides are TGTGCCAGCAGTCCTTTGAGCAATGAGCAGTTCTTC.

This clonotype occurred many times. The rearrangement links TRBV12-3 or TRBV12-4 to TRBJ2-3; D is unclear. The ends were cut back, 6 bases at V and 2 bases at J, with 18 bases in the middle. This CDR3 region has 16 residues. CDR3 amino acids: CASSGRGSLLTDTQYF. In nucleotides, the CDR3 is TGTGCCAGCAGCGGTAGAGGATCCCTCCTCACAGATACGCAGTATTTT.

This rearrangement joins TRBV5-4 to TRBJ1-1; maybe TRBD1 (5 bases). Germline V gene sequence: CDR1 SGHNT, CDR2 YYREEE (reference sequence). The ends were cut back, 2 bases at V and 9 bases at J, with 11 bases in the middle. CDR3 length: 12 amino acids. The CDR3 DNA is TGTGCCAGCAGCTTCGGGGGACGGCAAGCTTTCTTT. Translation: CASSFGGRQAFF.

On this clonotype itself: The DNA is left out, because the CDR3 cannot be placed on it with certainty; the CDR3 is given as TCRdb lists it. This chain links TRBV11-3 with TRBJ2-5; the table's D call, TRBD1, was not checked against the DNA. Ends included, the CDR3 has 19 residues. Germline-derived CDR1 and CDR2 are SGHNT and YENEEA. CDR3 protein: CASSFYICSASPLSGTQYF.